A single sample is the source of the 11 T cell receptor beta chains below, sequenced in a study of T-cell reconstitution after alpha-beta-depleted transplantation in children. A library of TCRbeta sequences, prepared with unique molecular identifiers, was generated. MiXCR was run by TCRdb on the PCR reads, yielding one entry per CDR3 protein. The sample consists of 15,000 to 20,000 distinct CDR3 sequences, roughly 12% of them appearing once. The sequences come from PBMCs, mostly from graft donor cells, collected 180 days after TCRalphabeta/CD19-depleted stem cell transplant. The receptors were sampled from a boy in the first two years of life who had a stem cell transplant for Wiskott-Aldrich syndrome, so the T cells may come from the graft donor.

This clonotype was seen repeatedly, ten times or more. This chain connects TRBV11-2 to TRBJ2-1; 7 bases align to TRBD2. V dropped 3 bases and J dropped 0; count of bases not matched to a gene: 5. CDR1 is SGHAT, CDR2 FQNNGV, per germline. This CDR3 comprises 16 residues. The CDR3: CASSFSGPSSYNEQFF. DNA for the CDR3: TGTGCCAGCAGCTTTAGCGGGCCTAGCTCCTACAATGAGCAGTTCTTC.

This clonotype was counted many times. This chain joins TRBV3-1 and TRBJ1-6, with 7 bases fitting TRBD1. Germline lookup yields CDR1 LGHDT and CDR2 YNNKEL (reference sequence). Germline trimming cut 2 bases from V and 0 bases from J; bases unmatched to any gene: 4. This CDR3 spans 17 amino acids. CDR3 protein: CASSQRTGGSYNSPLHF. The CDR3, as DNA: TGTGCCAGCAGCCAAAGGACAGGAGGCTCCTATAATTCACCCCTCCACTTT.

This clonotype came up a few times. Likely a read error: the CDR3 ends without its conserved phenylalanine or tryptophan. The DNA is omitted, as the CDR3 cannot be located on it reliably, and the CDR3 follows TCRdb's listing. The V call is TRBV7-6, the J call TRBJ2-6. The CDR3 spans 8 residues, counting both ends. Germline CDR1 SGHVS, CDR2 FNYEAQ. CDR3 protein: CASSPQAT.

CDR3 sequence: CASSLGLASSSYNEQFF. The CDR3, as DNA: TGTGCCAGTAGTTTGGGACTAGCGTCGAGCTCCTACAATGAGCAGTTCTTC. This chain uses TRBV19 with TRBJ2-1; 10 positions match TRBD2. Germline values: CDR1 LNHDA, CDR2 SQIVND (reference sequence). This CDR3 is built from 17 residues. V lost 5 bases to trimming and J lost 0 bases; unmatched junction nucleotides: 7. The full variable domain, in which reference TRBV19 and TRBJ2-1 provide the parts outside the CDR3, is DGGITQSPKYLFRKEGQNVTLSCEQNLNHDAMYWYRQDPGQGLRLIYYSQIVNDFQKGDIAEGYSVSREKKESFPLTVTSAQKNPTAFYLCASSLGLASSSYNEQFFGPGTRLTVL.

This clonotype showed up many times. The chain uses TRBV20-1 and TRBJ2-7; TRBD1 matches at 9 bases. This CDR3 contains 15 residues. The junction had 10 bases not matched to a gene; V was cut back by 6 bases and J by 1 base. CDR1 and CDR2 from the germline V gene are DFQATT and SNEGSKA (reference sequence). The CDR3: CSATRAGTGSYEQYF. DNA for the CDR3: TGCAGTGCCACAAGGGCCGGGACAGGGTCCTACGAGCAGTACTTC.

V and J are TRBV20-1 and TRBJ2-5, with TRBD1 as a possible D gene (6 bases). The CDR3 covers 13 residues. CDR1 is DFQATT and CDR2 is SNEGSKA in the germline V gene (reference sequence). Deletions cut 4 bases from V and 3 bases from J, with 12 bases between. This chain's CDR3 is CSANQDREETQYF. The CDR3 nucleotides read TGCAGTGCTAATCAGGACAGAGAAGAGACCCAGTACTTC.

This clonotype has at least ten counts. This rearrangement joins TRBV7-9 to TRBJ2-1, with TRBD2 identical over 12 bases. There are 16 residues in the CDR3. CDR1 is SEHNR, CDR2 FQNEAQ, per germline (reference sequence). After removal of 6 bases from V and 5 bases from J, the junction contained 8 bases not matched to a gene. CDR3 nucleotides: TGTGCCAGCAGTCTCAGGACTAGCGGGATCCACAATGAGCAGTTCTTC. Residues: CASSLRTSGIHNEQFF.

The rearrangement joins TRBV28 to TRBJ2-2; D remains ambiguous. The V gene lost 8 bases and the J gene lost 3 bases, with 10 bases spanning the gap. The CDR3 extends over 13 amino acids. Per the germline V gene, CDR1 is MDHEN and CDR2 is SYDVKM. CDR3 bases: TGTGCCAGCCTGTGGGCAGACACCGGGGAGCTGTTTTTT. Encoded protein: CASLWADTGELFF.

The chain recombines TRBV11-1 with TRBJ2-1; 8 nucleotides agree with TRBD2. The CDR3 has 13 amino acids. Germline assignment: CDR1 SGHAT and CDR2 FQDESV (reference sequence). With 6 bases clipped from V and 3 bases from J, the junction kept 1 base outside the gene matches. DNA for the CDR3: TGTGCCAGCAGGCTAGCGGGCTACAATGAGCAGTTCTTC. Translation: CASRLAGYNEQFF.

This clonotype showed up many times. The chain has TRBV20-1 and TRBJ2-7; 11 bases are a match to TRBD2. The CDR3 consists of 15 residues. Germline CDR1 and CDR2: DFQATT and SNEGSKA (reference sequence). The V segment lost 0 bases and the J segment 4 bases; nucleotides outside the gene matches: 5. For the CDR3, the DNA is TGCAGTGCTAGAGATAGGCCTAGCGGGAGGTACGAGCAGTACTTC. This codes for CSARDRPSGRYEQYF.

This clonotype was counted ten times or more. This chain links TRBV20-1 with TRBJ2-7; 12 positions agree with TRBD2. Germline V gene sequence: CDR1 DFQATT, CDR2 SNEGSKA (reference sequence). This CDR3 contains 15 residues. The V segment lost 2 bases and the J segment 2 bases; nucleotides outside the gene matches: 4. The CDR3 here is CSARTSGRQTYEQYF. CDR3 DNA: TGCAGTGCTAGAACTAGCGGGAGGCAGACCTACGAGCAGTACTTC.